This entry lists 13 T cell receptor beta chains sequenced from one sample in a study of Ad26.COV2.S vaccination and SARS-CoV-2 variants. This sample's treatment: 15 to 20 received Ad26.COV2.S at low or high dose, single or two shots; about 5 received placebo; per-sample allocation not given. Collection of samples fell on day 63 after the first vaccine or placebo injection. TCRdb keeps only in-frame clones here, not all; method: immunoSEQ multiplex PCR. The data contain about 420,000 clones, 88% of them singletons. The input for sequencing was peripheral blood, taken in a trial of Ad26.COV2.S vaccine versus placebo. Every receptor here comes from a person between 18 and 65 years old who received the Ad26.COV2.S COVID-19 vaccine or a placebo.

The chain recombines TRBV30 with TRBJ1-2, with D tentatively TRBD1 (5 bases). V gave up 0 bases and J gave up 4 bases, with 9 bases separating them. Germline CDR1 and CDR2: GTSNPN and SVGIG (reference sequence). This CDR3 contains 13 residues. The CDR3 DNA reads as TGTGCCTGGAGTGTGGGGGGAGCCTATGGCTACACCTTC. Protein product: CAWSVGGAYGYTF.

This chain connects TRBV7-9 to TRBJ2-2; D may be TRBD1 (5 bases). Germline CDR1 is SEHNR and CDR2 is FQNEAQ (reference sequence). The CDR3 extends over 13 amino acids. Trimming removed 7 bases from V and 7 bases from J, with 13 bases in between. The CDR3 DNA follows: TGTGCCAGCATCCCTACAGGTGTCGGGGAGCTGTTTTTT. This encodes CASIPTGVGELFF.

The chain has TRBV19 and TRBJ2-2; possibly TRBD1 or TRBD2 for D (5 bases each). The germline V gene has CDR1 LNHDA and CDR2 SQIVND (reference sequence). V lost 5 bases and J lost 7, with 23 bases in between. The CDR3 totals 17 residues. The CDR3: CASSAVKGLVGNGELFF. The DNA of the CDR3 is TGTGCCAGTAGTGCCGTAAAGGGGCTCGTCGGGAACGGGGAGCTGTTTTTT.

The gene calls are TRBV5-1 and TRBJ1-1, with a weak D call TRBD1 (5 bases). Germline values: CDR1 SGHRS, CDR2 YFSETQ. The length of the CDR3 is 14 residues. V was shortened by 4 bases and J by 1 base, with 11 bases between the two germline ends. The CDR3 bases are TGCGCCAGCAGCCCCCGGGACGGGAACACTGAAGCTTTCTTT. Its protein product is CASSPRDGNTEAFF.

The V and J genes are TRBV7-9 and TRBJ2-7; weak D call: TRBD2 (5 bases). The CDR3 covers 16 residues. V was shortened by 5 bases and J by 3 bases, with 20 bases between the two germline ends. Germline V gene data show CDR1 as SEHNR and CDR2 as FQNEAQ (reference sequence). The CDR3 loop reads CASSKNSPGTLYEQYF. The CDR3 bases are TGTGCCAGCAGCAAAAATTCCCCGGGAACGCTCTACGAGCAGTACTTC.

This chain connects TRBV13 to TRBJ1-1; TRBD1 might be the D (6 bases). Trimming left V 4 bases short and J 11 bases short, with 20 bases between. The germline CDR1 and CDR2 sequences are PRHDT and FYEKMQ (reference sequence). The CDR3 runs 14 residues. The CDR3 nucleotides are TGTGCCAGCAGCTCCCGGCGGGGGGGGAGGGGGGCTTTCTTT. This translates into CASSSRRGGRGAFF.

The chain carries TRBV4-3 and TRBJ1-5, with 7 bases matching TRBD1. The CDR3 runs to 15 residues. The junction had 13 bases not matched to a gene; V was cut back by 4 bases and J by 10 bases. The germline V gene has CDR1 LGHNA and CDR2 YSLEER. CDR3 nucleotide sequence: TGCGCCAGCAGCCTAACGGGACAGTGGAGTAGTCCCCAGCATTTT. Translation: CASSLTGQWSSPQHF.

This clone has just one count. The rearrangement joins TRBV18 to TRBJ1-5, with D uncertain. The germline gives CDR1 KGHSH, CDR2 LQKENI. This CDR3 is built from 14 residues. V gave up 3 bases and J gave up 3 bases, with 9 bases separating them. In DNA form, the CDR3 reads TGTGCCAGCTCACCCAGTCCCAACAATCAGCCCCAGCATTTT. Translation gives CASSPSPNNQPQHF.

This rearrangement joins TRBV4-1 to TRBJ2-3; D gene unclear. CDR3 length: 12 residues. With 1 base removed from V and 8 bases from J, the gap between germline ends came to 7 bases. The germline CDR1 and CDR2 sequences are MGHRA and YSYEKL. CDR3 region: CASSQVMSTQYF. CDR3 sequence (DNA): TGCGCCAGCAGCCAAGTCATGTCTACGCAGTATTTT.

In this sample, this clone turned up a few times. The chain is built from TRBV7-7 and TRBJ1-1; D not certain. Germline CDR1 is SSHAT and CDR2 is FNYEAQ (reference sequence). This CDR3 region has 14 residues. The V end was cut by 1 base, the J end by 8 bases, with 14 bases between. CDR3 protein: CASSLGGAGREAFF. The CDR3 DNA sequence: TGTGCCAGCAGCTTAGGAGGAGCGGGCAGAGAAGCTTTCTTT.

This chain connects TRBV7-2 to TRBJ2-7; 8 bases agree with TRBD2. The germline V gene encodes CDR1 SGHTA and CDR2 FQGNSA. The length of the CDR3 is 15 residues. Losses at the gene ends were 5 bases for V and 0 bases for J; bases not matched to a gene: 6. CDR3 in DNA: TGTGCCAGCAGCCCACCGGGACTAGGCTCCTACGAGCAGTACTTC. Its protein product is CASSPPGLGSYEQYF.

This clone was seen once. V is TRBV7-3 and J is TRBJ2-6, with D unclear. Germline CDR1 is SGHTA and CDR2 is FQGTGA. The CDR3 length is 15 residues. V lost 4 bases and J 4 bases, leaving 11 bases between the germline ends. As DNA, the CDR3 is TGTGCCAGCAGCTCTCCAGGTGCAGGGGCCAACGTCCTGACTTTC. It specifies CASSSPGAGANVLTF.

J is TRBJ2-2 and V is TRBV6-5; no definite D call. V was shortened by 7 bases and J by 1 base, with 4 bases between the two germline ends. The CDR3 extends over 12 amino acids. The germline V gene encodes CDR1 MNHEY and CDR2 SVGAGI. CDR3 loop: CASTGNTGELFF. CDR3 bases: TGTGCCAGCACAGGGAACACCGGGGAGCTGTTTTTT.